This T cell receptor (beta chain) was sequenced during a study of OX40 agonist ivuxolimab in advanced cancers. Trimming took 4 bases from V and 1 from J; bases not matched to a gene: 7. This CDR3 region has 17 residues. Per the germline V gene, CDR1 is LGHNA and CDR2 is YNFKEQ. Generated by immunoSEQ multiplex PCR, the TCRdb table keeps only in-frame clones and is missing some. The table includes approximately 76,000 clones, over 75% detected once. The rearrangement joins TRBV4-2 to TRBJ2-4; 10 positions agree with TRBD1. This sequence originates from an adult with an advanced solid tumor such as melanoma, head and neck, liver or kidney cancer. The sequencing here drew on CD4+ or CD8+ T cells sorted from blood, taken in a trial of the OX40 agonist ivuxolimab. CDR3: CASSPREGQGAKNIQYF. The CDR3 bases are TGTGCCAGCAGCCCCCGCGAGGGACAGGGGGCCAAAAACATTCAGTACTTC.